A selection of T cell receptor beta chains follows, all from one sample in a study of CD8+ T cells in alopecia areata. Assay used: immunoSEQ multiplex PCR; TCRdb lists only in-frame clones, some missing. The sample yields about 150,000 clones, 45% to 60% seen once. Specimen: CD4+ T cells sorted from blood. Receptor source: a human donor with alopecia areata. Each CDR3 is given with its conserved first and last residue. D genes are given only for firm matches. Expanded clones are given a class, and other clones once, few, many or no size at all.

V gene	clone size	D gene	J gene	CDR3 protein	CDR3 DNA
TRBV7-9	-	-	TRBJ2-1	CASTLGADEQFF	TGTGCCAGCACCCTTGGCGCGGATGAGCAGTTCTTC
TRBV29-1	few	-	TRBJ2-2	CSVRGPINTGELFF	TGCAGCGTGAGGGGACCGATAAACACCGGGGAGCTGTTTTTT
TRBV4-1	-	-	TRBJ2-3	CASSPAPPTDTQYF	TGCGCCAGCAGCCCAGCCCCCCCCACAGATACGCAGTATTTT
TRBV29-1	-	-	TRBJ2-3	CSFGLDTDTQYF	TGCAGCTTCGGACTTGACACAGATACGCAGTATTTT
TRBV13	-	TRBD2	TRBJ2-7	CASSLRTSGSYEQYF	TGTGCCAGCAGCTTAAGGACTAGCGGTTCCTACGAGCAGTACTTC
TRBV28	-	-	TRBJ2-5	CASSPGRARETQYF	TGTGCCAGCAGTCCGGGCCGGGCAAGGGAGACCCAGTACTTC
TRBV6-5	few	-	TRBJ2-7	CASSRRDTSSYEQYF	TGTGCCAGCAGCAGAAGGGACACGAGCTCCTACGAGCAGTACTTC
TRBV7-9	once	-	TRBJ1-1	CASSLGAADTEAFF	TGTGCCAGCAGCTTGGGAGCGGCAGACACTGAAGCTTTCTTT
TRBV28	-	-	TRBJ2-6	CASSLSGPGANVLTF	TGTGCCAGCAGTTTATCAGGGCCTGGGGCCAACGTCCTGACTTTC
TRBV7-2	-	-	TRBJ2-5	CASSRDPVETQYF	TGTGCCAGCAGCAGAGACCCGGTCGAGACCCAGTACTTC